The clone carrying this T cell receptor beta chain was observed a few times. TCRB CDR3 was amplified from 2 ug genomic DNA or less. Primers: 60 V beta forward and 13 J beta reverse. Repertoires were generated with immunoSEQ multiplex PCR, while TCRdb's copy carries only in-frame clones and drops some. The sample contains 85,000 to 110,000 clones, roughly 76% of which appear only once. Before vaccination, two weeks after the third vaccination, and at progression, PBMC were collected. This record belongs to a study of glioma-infiltrating T cells after dendritic cell vaccination. The wider study: Patients received autologous tumor lysate-pulsed dendritic cell vaccination between about 2002 and 2013.

Trimming shortened V by 1 base and J by 8 bases, and 6 bases separated the two germline ends. The CDR3 is 13 residues long. CDR1 SGHDN and CDR2 FVKESK come from the germline V gene. This specimen was blood, taken before dendritic cell vaccination. This rearrangement joins TRBV14 to TRBJ1-6; no definite D call. The source of this sequence is a human donor with glioblastoma. CDR3 in DNA: TGTGCCAGCAGCCAAGCGGGGTATTCACCCCTCCACTTT. The encoded protein is CASSQAGYSPLHF.